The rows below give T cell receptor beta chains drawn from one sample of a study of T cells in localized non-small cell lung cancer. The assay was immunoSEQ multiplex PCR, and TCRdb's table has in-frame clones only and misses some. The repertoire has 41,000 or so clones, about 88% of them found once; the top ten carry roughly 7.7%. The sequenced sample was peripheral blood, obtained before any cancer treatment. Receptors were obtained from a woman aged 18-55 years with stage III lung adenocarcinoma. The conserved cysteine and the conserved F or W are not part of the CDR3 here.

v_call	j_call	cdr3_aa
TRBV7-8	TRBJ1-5	ASSLRPGFSNQPQH
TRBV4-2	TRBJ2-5	ASSPFGGELETQY
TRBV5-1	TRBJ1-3	ASSPVLSGNTIY
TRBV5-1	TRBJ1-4	ASSKQGAVTNEKLF
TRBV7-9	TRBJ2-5	ASRFLAGGQETQY
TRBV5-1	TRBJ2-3	ASSHGYTDTQY
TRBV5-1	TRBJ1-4	ASSHGDRENEKLF
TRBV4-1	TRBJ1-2	ASSQGFGGRGSGYT
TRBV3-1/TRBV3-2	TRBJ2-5	ASGETQY
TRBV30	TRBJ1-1	AWSVANTEAF
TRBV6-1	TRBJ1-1	ASRAGPSNTEAF
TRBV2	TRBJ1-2	ASTQGTYGYT
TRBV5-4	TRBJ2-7	ASSLDRYEQY
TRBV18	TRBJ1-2	ASSPPSGANYGYT
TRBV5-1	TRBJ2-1	ASSLDRGEQF
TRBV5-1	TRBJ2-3	ASSLEGSPDTQY
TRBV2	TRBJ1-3	ASSELREAGGNTIY
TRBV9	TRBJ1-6	ASSVDNSPLH
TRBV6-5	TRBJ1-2	ASSYSDREIT
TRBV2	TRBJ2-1	ASRWDDYNEQF
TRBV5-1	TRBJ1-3	ASSPTTSGNTIY
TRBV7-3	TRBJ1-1	ASSLQGGNTEAF
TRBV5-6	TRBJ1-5	ASSYGVQPQH
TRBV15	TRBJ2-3	ATSRATDTQY
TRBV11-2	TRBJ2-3	ASSLRQPQNTQY
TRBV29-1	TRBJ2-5	SVEDYGRGETQY
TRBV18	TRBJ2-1	ASSREVGNEQF